The sequence of this TCR beta chain was determined in a study of neurological immune-mediated disorders. Findings and limits, study-wide: The greatest TCR clonal expansion appeared in HTLV-1-associated myelopathy and the smallest, falling below healthy controls, in multiple sclerosis.

This CDR3 contains 13 residues. Looked up from germline, CDR1 is SGHRS and CDR2 is YFSETQ. The cDNA was generated by 5'RACE with 10-nucleotide random UMIs. Every sequencing run gave over 180 million TCR-beta sequences, taken from 15-18 subjects. TCRdb fed the 5' RACE reads into MiXCR, producing one record per CDR3 protein. Here the sample spans about 60,000 distinct CDR3 sequences, around a tenth being singletons. Time point indicated: longitudinal time-point 1 (baseline). A remark on this clonotype: Its antigen is not known. One end of the junction varies from germline; a read error may be responsible.

The clonotype was recovered from a male donor with HTLV-1-associated myelopathy (HAM/TSP). This chain links TRBV5-1 with TRBJ2-7; no definite D call. Sequenced material: PBMCs. CDR3: CASSLFGTYKQYF. The CDR3 DNA reads TGCGCCAGCAGCTTGTTCGGAACCTACAAGCAGTACTTC. Filled out from reference TRBV5-1 and TRBJ2-7, the complete variable domain reads KAGVTQTPRYLIKTRGQQVTLSCSPISGHRSVSWYQQTPGQGLQFLFEYFSETQRNKGNFPGRFSGRQFSNSRSEMNVSTLELGDSALYLCASSLFGTYKQYFGPGTRLTVT.